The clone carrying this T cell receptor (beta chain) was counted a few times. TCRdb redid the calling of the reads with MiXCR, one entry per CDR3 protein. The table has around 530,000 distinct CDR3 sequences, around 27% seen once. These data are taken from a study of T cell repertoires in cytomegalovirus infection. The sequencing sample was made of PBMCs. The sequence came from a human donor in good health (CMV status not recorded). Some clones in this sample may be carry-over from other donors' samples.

The CDR3 spells CASSIGALAGRDNEQFF. The CDR3 bases are TGTGCCAGTAGTATTGGGGCTCTAGCGGGACGGGACAATGAGCAGTTCTTC. The rearrangement joins TRBV19 to TRBJ2-1; the match to TRBD2 covers 9 bases. The J segment lost 5 bases and the V segment lost 3 bases, leaving 11 bases of the junction unmatched. The CDR3 totals 17 residues. Germline V lookup: CDR1 LNHDA, CDR2 SQIVND (reference sequence).